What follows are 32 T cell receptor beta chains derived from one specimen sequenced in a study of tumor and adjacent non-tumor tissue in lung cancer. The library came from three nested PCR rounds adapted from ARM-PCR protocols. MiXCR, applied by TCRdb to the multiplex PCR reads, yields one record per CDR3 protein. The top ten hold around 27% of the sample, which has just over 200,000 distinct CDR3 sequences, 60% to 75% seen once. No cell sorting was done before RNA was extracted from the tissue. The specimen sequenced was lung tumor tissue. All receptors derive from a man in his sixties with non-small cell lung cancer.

CDR3 amino acids: CASSPGGSYEQYF. The CDR3 DNA reads as TGCGCCAGCAGTCCGGGAGGCTCCTACGAGCAGTACTTC. The chain combines TRBV5-1 with TRBJ2-7; TRBD2 matches at 7 bases. The CDR3 contains 13 residues. CDR1 is SGHRS and CDR2 is YFSETQ in the germline V gene. The V gene end was trimmed by 5 bases and the J gene end by 0 bases; junction bases not matched to a gene: 2.

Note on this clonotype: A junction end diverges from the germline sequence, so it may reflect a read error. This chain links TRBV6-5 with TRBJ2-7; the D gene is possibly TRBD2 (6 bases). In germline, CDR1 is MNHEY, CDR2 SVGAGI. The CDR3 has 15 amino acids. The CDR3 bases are TGTGCCAGCAGGCCTCAGCTGTCGGAGGGCTACGAGCACTACTTC. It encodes CASRPQLSEGYEHYF.

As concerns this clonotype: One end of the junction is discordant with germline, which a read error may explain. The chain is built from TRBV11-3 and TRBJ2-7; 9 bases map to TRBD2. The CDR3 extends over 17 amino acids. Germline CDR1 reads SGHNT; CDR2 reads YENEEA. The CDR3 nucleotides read TGTGCCAGCAGTTTAGCCCCTAGCGGGAATCCCCTCAACGAGCAGTACTTC. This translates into CASSLAPSGNPLNEQYF.

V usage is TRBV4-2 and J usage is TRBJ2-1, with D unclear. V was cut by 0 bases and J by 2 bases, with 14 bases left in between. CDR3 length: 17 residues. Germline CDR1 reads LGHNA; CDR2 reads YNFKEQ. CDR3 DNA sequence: TGTGCCAGCAGCCAAGAGGCATGGGCGACACCCTACAATGAGCAGTTCTTC. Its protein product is CASSQEAWATPYNEQFF.

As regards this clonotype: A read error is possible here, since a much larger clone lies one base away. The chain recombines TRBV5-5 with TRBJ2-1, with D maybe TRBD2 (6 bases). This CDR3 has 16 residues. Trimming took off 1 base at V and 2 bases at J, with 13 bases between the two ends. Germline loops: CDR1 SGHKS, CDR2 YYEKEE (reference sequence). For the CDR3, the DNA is TGTGCCAGCAGCTTGATGGTGGGAGGTACCTACAATGAGCAGTTCTTC. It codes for CASSLMVGGTYNEQFF. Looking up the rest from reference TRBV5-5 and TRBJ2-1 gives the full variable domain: DAGVTQSPTHLIKTRGQQVTLRCSPISGHKSVSWYQQVLGQGPQFIFQYYEKEERGRGNFPDRFSARQFPNYSSELNVNALLLGDSALYLCASSLMVGGTYNEQFFGPGTRLTVL.

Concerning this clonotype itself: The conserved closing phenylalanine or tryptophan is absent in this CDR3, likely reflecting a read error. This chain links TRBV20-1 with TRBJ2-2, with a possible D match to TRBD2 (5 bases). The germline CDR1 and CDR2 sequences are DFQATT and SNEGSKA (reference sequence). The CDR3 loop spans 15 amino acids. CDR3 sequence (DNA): TGCAGTGCTAGAGTTGGAGGCGCAAACACCGGGGAACTGTTTTCT. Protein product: CSARVGGANTGELFS.

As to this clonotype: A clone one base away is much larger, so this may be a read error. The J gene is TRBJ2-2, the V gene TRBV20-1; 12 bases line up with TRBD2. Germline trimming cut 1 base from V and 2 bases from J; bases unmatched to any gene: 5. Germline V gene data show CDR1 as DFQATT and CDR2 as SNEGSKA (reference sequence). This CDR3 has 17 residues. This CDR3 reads CSARGTSGESNTGELFF. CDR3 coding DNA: TGCAGTGCTAGAGGGACTAGCGGGGAGTCTAACACCGGGGAGCTGTTTTTT.

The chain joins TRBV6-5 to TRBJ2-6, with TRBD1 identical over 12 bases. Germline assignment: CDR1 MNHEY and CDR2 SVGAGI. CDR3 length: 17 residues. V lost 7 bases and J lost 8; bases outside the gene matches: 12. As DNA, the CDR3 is TGTGCCAGCACTTTCGGGACAGGGGGCTCCGGGTCCAACGTCCTGACTTTC. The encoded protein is CASTFGTGGSGSNVLTF.

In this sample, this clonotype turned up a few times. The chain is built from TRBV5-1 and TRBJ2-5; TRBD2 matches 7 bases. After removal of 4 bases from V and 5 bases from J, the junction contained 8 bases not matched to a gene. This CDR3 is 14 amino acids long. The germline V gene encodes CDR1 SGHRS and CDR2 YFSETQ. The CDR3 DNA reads TGCGCCAGCAGCGGGGGGGGTTACGGCGAGACCCAGTACTTC. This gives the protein CASSGGGYGETQYF.

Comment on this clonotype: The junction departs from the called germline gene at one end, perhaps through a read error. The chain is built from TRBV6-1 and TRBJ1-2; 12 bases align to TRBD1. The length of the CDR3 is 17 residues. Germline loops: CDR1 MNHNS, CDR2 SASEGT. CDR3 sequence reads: CVSTRRGQGATNYGYTF. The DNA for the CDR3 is TGTGTCAGCACCCGAAGGGGACAGGGGGCGACTAACTATGGCTACACCTTC.

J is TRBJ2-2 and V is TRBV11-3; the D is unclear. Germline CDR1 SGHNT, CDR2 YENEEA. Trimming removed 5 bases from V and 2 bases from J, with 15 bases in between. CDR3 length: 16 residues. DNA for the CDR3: TGTGCCAGCAGCCCCCGTTATTTTTACAACACCGGGGAGCTGTTTTTT. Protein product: CASSPRYFYNTGELFF.

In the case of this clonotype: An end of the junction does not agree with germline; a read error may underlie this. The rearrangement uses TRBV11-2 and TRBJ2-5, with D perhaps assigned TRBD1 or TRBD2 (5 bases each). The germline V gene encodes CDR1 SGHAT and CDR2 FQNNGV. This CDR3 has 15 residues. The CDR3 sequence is CASNLVGTVAETQYF. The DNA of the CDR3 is TGTGCCAGCAACTTAGTCGGGACGGTGGCGGAGACCCAGTACTTC.

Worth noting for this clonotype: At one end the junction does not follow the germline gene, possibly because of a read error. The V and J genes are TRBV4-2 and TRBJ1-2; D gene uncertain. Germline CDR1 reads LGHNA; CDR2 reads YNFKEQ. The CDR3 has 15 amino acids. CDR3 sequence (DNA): TGTGCCAGCAACCAAGATGGTCGTGGTGGCTATGGCTACACCTTC. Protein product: CASNQDGRGGYGYTF.

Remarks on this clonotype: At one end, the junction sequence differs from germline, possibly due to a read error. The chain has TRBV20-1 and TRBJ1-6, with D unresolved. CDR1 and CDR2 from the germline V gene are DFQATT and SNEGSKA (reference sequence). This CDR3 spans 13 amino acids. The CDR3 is CSAREGYNSPLHF. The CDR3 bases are TGCAGTGCTAGAGAGGGTTATAATTCACCCCTCCACTTC.

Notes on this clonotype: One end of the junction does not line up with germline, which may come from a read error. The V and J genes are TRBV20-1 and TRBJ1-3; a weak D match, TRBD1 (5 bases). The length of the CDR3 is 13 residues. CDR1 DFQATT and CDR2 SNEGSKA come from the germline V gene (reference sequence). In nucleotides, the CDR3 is TGCAGTGCTACAACAGGAGCAGGAAACACCATAAATTTT. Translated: CSATTGAGNTINF.

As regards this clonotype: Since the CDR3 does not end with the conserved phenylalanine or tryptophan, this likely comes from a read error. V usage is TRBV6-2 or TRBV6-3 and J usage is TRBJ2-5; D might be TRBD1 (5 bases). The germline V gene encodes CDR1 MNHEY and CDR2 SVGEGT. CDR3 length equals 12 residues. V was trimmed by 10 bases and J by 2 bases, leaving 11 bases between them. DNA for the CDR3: TGTGCCACCCGGCAGGGACAAGAGACCCAGTACTCC. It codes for CATRQGQETQYS.

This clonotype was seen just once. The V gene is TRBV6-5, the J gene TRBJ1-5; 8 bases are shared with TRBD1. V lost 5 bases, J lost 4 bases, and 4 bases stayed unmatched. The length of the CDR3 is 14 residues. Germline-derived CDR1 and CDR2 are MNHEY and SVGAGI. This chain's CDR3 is CASSTGQGNQPQHF. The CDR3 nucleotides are TGTGCCAGCAGTACCGGACAGGGAAATCAGCCCCAGCATTTT.

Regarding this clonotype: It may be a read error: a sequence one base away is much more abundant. Written as DNA, the CDR3 is TGTGCCAGCAGTTACCCTGTTAGGGGACATGGGTCGGGGAATGAGCAGTTCTTC. The encoded protein is CASSYPVRGHGSGNEQFF. The gene calls are TRBV6-6 and TRBJ2-1, with a weak D call TRBD1 (6 bases). With 2 bases removed from V and 7 bases from J, the gap between germline ends came to 24 bases. This CDR3 spans 18 amino acids. Germline V gives CDR1 MNHNY, CDR2 SVGAGI (reference sequence).

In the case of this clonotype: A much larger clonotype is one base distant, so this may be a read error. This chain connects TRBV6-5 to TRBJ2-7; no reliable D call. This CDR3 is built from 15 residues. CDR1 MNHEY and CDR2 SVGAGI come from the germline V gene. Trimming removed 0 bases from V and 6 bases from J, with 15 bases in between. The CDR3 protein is CASSYSRVLTVEQYF. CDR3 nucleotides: TGTGCCAGCAGTTACTCAAGAGTTTTAACAGTCGAGCAGTACTTC.

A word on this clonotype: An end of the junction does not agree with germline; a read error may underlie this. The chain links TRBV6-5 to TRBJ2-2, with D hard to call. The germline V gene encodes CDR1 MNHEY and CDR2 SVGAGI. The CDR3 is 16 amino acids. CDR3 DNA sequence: TGTCCCAGCAAGTTCGGGTCAACAGAGACCACCAGGGAGCTGTTTTTT. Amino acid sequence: CPSKFGSTETTRELFF.

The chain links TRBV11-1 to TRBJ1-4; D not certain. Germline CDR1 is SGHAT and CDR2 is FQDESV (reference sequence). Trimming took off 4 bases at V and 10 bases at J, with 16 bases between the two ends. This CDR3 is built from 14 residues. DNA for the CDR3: TGTGCCAGCAGCTCCCTGGGATGGTGTGGAAAACTGTTTTTT. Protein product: CASSSLGWCGKLFF.

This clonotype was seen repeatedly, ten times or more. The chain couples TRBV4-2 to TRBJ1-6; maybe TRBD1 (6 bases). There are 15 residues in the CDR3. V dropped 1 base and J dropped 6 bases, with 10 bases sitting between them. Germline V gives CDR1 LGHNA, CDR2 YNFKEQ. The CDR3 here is CASSQGAGVNSPLHF. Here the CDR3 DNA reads TGTGCCAGCAGCCAAGGCGCAGGGGTTAATTCACCCCTCCACTTT.

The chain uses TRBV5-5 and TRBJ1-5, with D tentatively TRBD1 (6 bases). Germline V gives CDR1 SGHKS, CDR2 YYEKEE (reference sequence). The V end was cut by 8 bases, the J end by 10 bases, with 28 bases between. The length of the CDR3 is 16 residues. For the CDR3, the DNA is TGTGCCAGTAACCTCGTGGGCGGGGGCTCGGGGCAACCCCAGCATTTT. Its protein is CASNLVGGGSGQPQHF. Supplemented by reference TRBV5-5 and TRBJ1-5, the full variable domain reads DAGVTQSPTHLIKTRGQQVTLRCSPISGHKSVSWYQQVLGQGPQFIFQYYEKEERGRGNFPDRFSARQFPNYSSELNVNALLLGDSALYLCASNLVGGGSGQPQHFGDGTRLSIL.

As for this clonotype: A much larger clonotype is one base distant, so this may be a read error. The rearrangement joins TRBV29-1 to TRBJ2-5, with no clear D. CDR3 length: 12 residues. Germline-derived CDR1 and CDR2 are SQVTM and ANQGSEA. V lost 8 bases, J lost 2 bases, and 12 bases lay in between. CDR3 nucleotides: TGCAGCTTCCGGTCTATTCAAGAGACCCAGTACTTC. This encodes CSFRSIQETQYF.

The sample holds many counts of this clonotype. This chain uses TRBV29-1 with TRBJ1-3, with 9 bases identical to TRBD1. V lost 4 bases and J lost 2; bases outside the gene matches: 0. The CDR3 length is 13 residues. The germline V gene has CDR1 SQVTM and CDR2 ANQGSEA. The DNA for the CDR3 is TGCAGCGTTGGGACAGGGGCTGGAAACACCATATATTTT. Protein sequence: CSVGTGAGNTIYF.

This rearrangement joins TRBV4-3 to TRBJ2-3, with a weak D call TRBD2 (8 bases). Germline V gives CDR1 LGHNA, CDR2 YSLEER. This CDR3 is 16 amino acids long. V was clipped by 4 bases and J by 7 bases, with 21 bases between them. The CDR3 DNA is TGCGCCAGCAGCCCTACAGGGGTGACTAGCGCAAATACGCAGTATTTT. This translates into CASSPTGVTSANTQYF.

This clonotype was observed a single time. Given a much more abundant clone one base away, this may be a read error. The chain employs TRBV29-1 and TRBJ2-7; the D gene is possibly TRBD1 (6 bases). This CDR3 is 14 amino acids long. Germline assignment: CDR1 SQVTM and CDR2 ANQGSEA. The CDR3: CGVDGGQGRGEQYF. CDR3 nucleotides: TGCGGCGTTGATGGTGGCCAGGGGCGCGGCGAGCAGTACTTC.

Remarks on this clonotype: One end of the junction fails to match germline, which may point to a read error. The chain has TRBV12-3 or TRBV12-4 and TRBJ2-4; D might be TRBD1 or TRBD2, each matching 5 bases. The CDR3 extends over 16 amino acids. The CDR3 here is CASCLGLSGAKNIQYF. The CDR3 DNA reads TGTGCCAGCTGTTTAGGACTCTCCGGGGCCAAAAACATTCAATACTTC.

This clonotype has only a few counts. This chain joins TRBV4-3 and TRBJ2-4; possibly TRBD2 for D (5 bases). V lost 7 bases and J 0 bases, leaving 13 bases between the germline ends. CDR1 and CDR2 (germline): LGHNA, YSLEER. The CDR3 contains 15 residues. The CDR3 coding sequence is TGCGCCAGCAACGGCGGGCATCTAGCCAAAAACATTCAGTACTTC. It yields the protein CASNGGHLAKNIQYF.

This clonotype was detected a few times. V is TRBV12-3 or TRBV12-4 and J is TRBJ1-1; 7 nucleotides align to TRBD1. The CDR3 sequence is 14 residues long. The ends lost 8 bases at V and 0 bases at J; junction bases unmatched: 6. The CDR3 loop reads CASENRGMNTEAFF. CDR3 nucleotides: TGTGCCAGCGAAAACAGGGGTATGAACACTGAAGCTTTCTTT.

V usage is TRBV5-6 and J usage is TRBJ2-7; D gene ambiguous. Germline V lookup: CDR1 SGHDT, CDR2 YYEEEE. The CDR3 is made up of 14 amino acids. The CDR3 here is CGSSLSPDSYEQYF. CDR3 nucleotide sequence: TGTGGTAGCAGCTTATCACCTGACTCCTACGAGCAGTACTTC. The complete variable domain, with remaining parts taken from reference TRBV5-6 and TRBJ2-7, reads DAGVTQSPTHLIKTRGQQVTLRCSPKSGHDTVSWYQQALGQGPQFIFQYYEEEERQRGNFPDRFSGHQFPNYSSELNVNALLLGDSALYLCGSSLSPDSYEQYFGPGTRLTVT.

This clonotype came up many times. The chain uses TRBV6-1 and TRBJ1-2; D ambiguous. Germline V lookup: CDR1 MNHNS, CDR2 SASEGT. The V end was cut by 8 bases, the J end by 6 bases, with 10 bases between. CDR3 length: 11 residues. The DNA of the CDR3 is TGTGCCAGCCGCAGGTGGGATGGCTACACCTTC. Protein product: CASRRWDGYTF.